Shown below are 11 T cell receptor beta chains from a single sample sequenced in a study of blood T cell repertoires in COVID-19. Measured with immunoSEQ multiplex PCR; TCRdb has only the in-frame clones, and not every one. The sample has more than 65,000 clones; 84% are singletons. The sequencing input was peripheral blood. The receptors stem from a man aged 45-65 years with acute or convalescent COVID-19.

V and J are TRBV19 and TRBJ2-7; 9 bases are a match to TRBD1. The CDR3 sequence is 12 residues long. Germline CDR1 reads LNHDA; CDR2 reads SQIVND (reference sequence). The V segment lost 8 bases and the J segment 2 bases; nucleotides outside the gene matches: 1. Here the CDR3 DNA reads TGTGCCAGTGGGACAGGGCCCTACGAGCAGTACTTC. The encoded protein is CASGTGPYEQYF.

This rearrangement joins TRBV6-5 to TRBJ1-2; D not certain. The V end lost 7 bases, the J end lost 4 bases, and 16 bases lay between the germline ends. The V gene's germline CDR1 is MNHEY and CDR2 SVGAGI. This CDR3 has 14 amino acids. In nucleotides, the CDR3 is TGTGCCAGCACCGGAAGGAGGGCGGGCTATGGCTACACCTTC. Protein: CASTGRRAGYGYTF.

V is TRBV4-3 and J is TRBJ2-1, with 11 bases identical to TRBD2. The trim removed 1 base at V and 5 bases at J, leaving 1 base unmatched. CDR3 length equals 15 residues. The germline CDR1 and CDR2 sequences are LGHNA and YSLEER. The CDR3 bases are TGCGCCAGCAGCCAAGTACTAGCGGGAGACAATGAGCAGTTCTTC. Amino acid sequence: CASSQVLAGDNEQFF.

The V gene is TRBV3-1 (or the pseudogene TRBV3-2), the J gene TRBJ1-2, with D perhaps matching TRBD1 (5 bases). The ends were cut back, 1 base at V and 3 bases at J, with 9 bases in the middle. Germline CDR1 and CDR2: LGHDT and YNNKEL (reference sequence). The CDR3 is 14 residues long. The CDR3 is CASSQVQGYYGYTF. The CDR3 nucleotides read TGTGCCAGCAGCCAAGTCCAGGGCTACTATGGCTACACCTTC.

The chain couples TRBV5-8 to TRBJ2-1; 8 positions match TRBD2. With V trimmed by 4 bases and J by 8 bases, 14 bases remained unmatched. Germline V gene data show CDR1 as SGHTS and CDR2 as YDEGEE. The CDR3 runs to 16 residues. The CDR3 protein is CASSASGTRIFDEQFF. DNA of the CDR3: TGTGCCAGCAGCGCCTCCGGGACTAGAATATTTGATGAGCAGTTCTTC.

The CDR3 nucleotides read TGTGCCAGCAGTGAACCGACAGGGCCCCAGACCCAGTACTTC. Translated, it gives CASSEPTGPQTQYF. The J gene is TRBJ2-5, the V gene TRBV25-1, with TRBD1 matching over 7 bases. This CDR3 is built from 14 residues. Germline CDR1 MGHDK, CDR2 SYGVNS. With V trimmed by 2 bases and J by 6 bases, 6 bases remained unmatched. Complete variable domain (other parts from reference TRBV25-1 and TRBJ2-5): EADIYQTPRYLVIGTGKKITLECSQTMGHDKMYWYQQDPGMELHLIHYSYGVNSTEKGDLSSESTVSRIRTEHFPLTLESARPSHTSQYLCASSEPTGPQTQYFGPGTRLLVL.

V gene TRBV10-3 combines with J gene TRBJ2-1; TRBD2 matches at 11 bases. The CDR3 is made up of 17 amino acids. The germline V gene has CDR1 ENHRY and CDR2 SYGVKD. After removal of 6 bases from V and 5 bases from J, the junction contained 12 bases not matched to a gene. The CDR3 sequence is CAISVAGGPHQNNEQFF. CDR3 DNA: TGTGCCATCAGCGTAGCGGGAGGGCCTCATCAGAACAATGAGCAGTTCTTC.

The rearrangement joins TRBV6-5 to TRBJ1-1; D is uncertain. Trimming removed 0 bases from V and 4 bases from J, with 9 bases in between. In germline, CDR1 is MNHEY, CDR2 SVGAGI. The CDR3 loop spans 14 amino acids. The CDR3 DNA reads TGTGCCAGCAGTTACTCGCCAGGTCCCACTGAAGCTTTCTTT. Encoded protein: CASSYSPGPTEAFF.

This clone appeared a single time. The chain joins TRBV7-3 to TRBJ2-3; 16 positions agree with TRBD2. Germline V gives CDR1 SGHTA, CDR2 FQGTGA. The CDR3 covers 17 residues. J lost 11 bases, V lost 5 bases, and 13 bases had no gene match. CDR3 amino acids: CASSLGLAGGRGSGQYF. In nucleotides, the CDR3 is TGTGCCAGCAGCCTGGGACTAGCGGGGGGGCGCGGGTCAGGGCAGTATTTT. Complete variable domain (other parts from reference TRBV7-3 and TRBJ2-3): GAGVSQTPSNKVTEKGKYVELRCDPISGHTALYWYRQSLGQGPEFLIYFQGTGAADDSGLPNDRFFAVRPEGSVSTLKIQRTERGDSAVYLCASSLGLAGGRGSGQYFGPGTRLTVL.

The chain links TRBV15 to TRBJ1-4; a possible D gene is TRBD1 (6 bases). Germline lookup yields CDR1 LNHNV and CDR2 YYDKDF (reference sequence). This CDR3 region has 15 residues. V lost 1 base and J lost 5, with 11 bases in between. As DNA, the CDR3 is TGTGCCACCAGCAGAGGCACAGGGAGAAATGAAAAACTGTTTTTT. Its protein is CATSRGTGRNEKLFF.

The chain couples TRBV19 to TRBJ2-1, with TRBD2 matching 10 bases. CDR3 length: 15 residues. V dropped 8 bases and J dropped 5; count of bases not matched to a gene: 9. Germline V CDR1 and CDR2: LNHDA, SQIVND (reference sequence). The CDR3 protein is CASRTLAGDHNEQFF. The CDR3 coding sequence is TGTGCCAGTCGTACTCTAGCGGGGGACCACAATGAGCAGTTCTTC.